These 16 T cell receptor beta chains originate from one sample sequenced in a study of T cell changes during pregnancy in multiple sclerosis. Some clones are missing from TCRdb's copy, which holds only in-frame ones; the method was immunoSEQ multiplex PCR. The sample has roughly 88,000 clones, 92% seen once. This material consisted of peripheral blood, taken in the first trimester of pregnancy. The receptors come from a female donor with multiple sclerosis, enrolled in a pregnancy study.

The gene calls are TRBV9 and TRBJ2-1, with 7 bases matching TRBD1. J was trimmed by 10 bases and V by 5 bases; bases with no gene match: 9. Germline lookup yields CDR1 SGDLS and CDR2 YYNGEE. The CDR3 length is 13 residues. CDR3 sequence reads: CASRSTGAGEQFF. CDR3 coding DNA: TGTGCCAGCAGGTCCACAGGGGCCGGGGAGCAGTTCTTC.

The chain links TRBV29-1 to TRBJ1-2, with 8 bases aligning to TRBD1. The CDR3 runs 13 residues. Germline V gives CDR1 SQVTM, CDR2 ANQGSEA. Losses at the gene ends were 6 bases for V and 3 bases for J; bases not matched to a gene: 6. The CDR3 coding sequence is TGCAGCGTCCCGGACAGGGTCTACTATGGCTACACCTTC. It translates to CSVPDRVYYGYTF.

The rearrangement links TRBV2 to TRBJ2-5, with 9 bases that match TRBD2. The CDR3 covers 16 residues. Germline-derived CDR1 and CDR2 are SNHLY and FYNNEI. V dropped 8 bases and J dropped 4; count of bases not matched to a gene: 14. CDR3 nucleotide sequence: TGTGCCAGCCGGGAAAATGGCGGGAGGGCGGGAGAGACCCAGTACTTC. Encoded protein: CASRENGGRAGETQYF.

The chain carries TRBV7-8 and TRBJ2-5, with TRBD2 as a possible D gene (5 bases). In germline, CDR1 is SGHVS, CDR2 FQNEAQ. This CDR3 comprises 13 residues. With 1 base removed from V and 7 bases from J, the gap between germline ends came to 10 bases. CDR3 DNA sequence: TGTGCCAGCAGCTTAGGGTCAGAGGGGACCCAGTACTTC. It encodes CASSLGSEGTQYF.

The J gene is TRBJ2-2, the V gene TRBV7-6, with a possible D match to TRBD2 (5 bases). CDR3 length equals 14 residues. Looked up from germline, CDR1 is SGHVS and CDR2 is FNYEAQ. Trimming removed 5 bases from V and 3 bases from J, with 10 bases in between. CDR3 loop: CASSRGSYTGELFF. For the CDR3, the DNA is TGTGCCAGCAGCCGAGGGTCGTACACCGGGGAGCTGTTTTTT.

This chain links TRBV7-8 with TRBJ2-7, with 10 bases fitting TRBD2. CDR3 length equals 14 residues. V lost 3 bases and J lost 9; bases outside the gene matches: 8. The V gene's germline CDR1 is SGHVS and CDR2 FQNEAQ. CDR3 DNA sequence: TGTGCCAGCAGCTTGGGAGCGGGAGGGCACGCGCAGTACTTC. It yields the protein CASSLGAGGHAQYF.

This chain uses TRBV10-3 with TRBJ2-1; the match to TRBD2 covers 9 bases. The germline V gene has CDR1 ENHRY and CDR2 SYGVKD. CDR3 length equals 18 residues. Losses at the gene ends were 0 bases for V and 1 base for J; bases not matched to a gene: 7. The CDR3 loop is CAISESTFSGSSYNEQFF. The CDR3 DNA is TGTGCCATCAGTGAGTCGACGTTTAGCGGGAGTTCCTACAATGAGCAGTTCTTC.

V usage is TRBV5-4 and J usage is TRBJ2-1, with a weak D call TRBD2 (5 bases). This CDR3 comprises 14 residues. Looked up from germline, CDR1 is SGHNT and CDR2 is YYREEE (reference sequence). Deletions cut 5 bases from V and 8 bases from J, with 17 bases between. The CDR3 DNA follows: TGTGCCAGCAGTTTGTGGTTGAGGGTTGATGAGCAGTTCTTC. This sequence encodes CASSLWLRVDEQFF.

The V gene is TRBV28, the J gene TRBJ2-5; unclear D gene. V was clipped by 3 bases and J by 0 bases, with 11 bases between them. Germline V lookup: CDR1 MDHEN, CDR2 SYDVKM. This CDR3 spans 15 amino acids. The CDR3 reads CASSLRQTYQETQYF. The CDR3 DNA reads as TGTGCCAGCAGTTTGCGGCAGACGTACCAAGAGACCCAGTACTTC.

This chain links TRBV4-2 with TRBJ2-1; 12 bases match TRBD2. Losses at the gene ends were 0 bases for V and 5 bases for J; bases not matched to a gene: 11. This CDR3 has 19 residues. CDR1 is LGHNA and CDR2 is YNFKEQ in the germline V gene. CDR3 residues: CASSQDTFGASGGDNEQFF. The CDR3 nucleotides are TGTGCCAGCAGCCAAGATACTTTCGGAGCTAGCGGGGGGGACAATGAGCAGTTCTTC.

The gene calls are TRBV6-1 and TRBJ1-4; the match to TRBD1 covers 9 bases. CDR3 length: 15 residues. Trimming at V came to 6 bases and at J to 5 bases, leaving 7 bases not matched to a gene. Germline assignment: CDR1 MNHNS and CDR2 SASEGT. In DNA form, the CDR3 reads TGTGCCAGCAGCGCACAAGGGACAGGGAATGAAAAACTGTTTTTT. This encodes CASSAQGTGNEKLFF.

This clone was observed once. The chain carries TRBV18 and TRBJ1-1; D call uncertain. CDR1 KGHSH and CDR2 LQKENI come from the germline V gene. The CDR3 is 14 amino acids. V gave up 6 bases and J gave up 3 bases, with 14 bases separating them. In DNA, the CDR3 is TGTGCCAGCTCCTCAGCAGGCCTTGACACTGAAGCTTTCTTT. Its translation is CASSSAGLDTEAFF.

The V call is TRBV9, the J call TRBJ1-3; maybe TRBD1 (6 bases). Trimming removed 4 bases from V and 4 bases from J, with 15 bases in between. CDR3 length equals 15 residues. Germline V gene sequence: CDR1 SGDLS, CDR2 YYNGEE. The CDR3 bases are TGTGCCAGCAGCCCAACCCGGACAGCAGGAAACACCATATATTTT. This translates into CASSPTRTAGNTIYF.

The chain has TRBV5-1 and TRBJ2-2; TRBD2 is a possible D gene (7 bases). Germline assignment: CDR1 SGHRS and CDR2 YFSETQ. The CDR3 extends over 16 amino acids. V lost 6 bases and J lost 6, with 21 bases in between. The CDR3 here is CASTRAGALASGELFF. The CDR3 DNA sequence: TGCGCCAGCACCCGCGCGGGGGCACTAGCTTCCGGGGAGCTGTTTTTT. The full variable domain, with the rest looked up from reference TRBV5-1 and TRBJ2-2, is KAGVTQTPRYLIKTRGQQVTLSCSPISGHRSVSWYQQTPGQGLQFLFEYFSETQRNKGNFPGRFSGRQFSNSRSEMNVSTLELGDSALYLCASTRAGALASGELFFGEGSRLTVL.

This clone occurred once. The rearrangement joins TRBV5-1 to TRBJ2-7, with TRBD1 matching 9 bases. The V segment lost 5 bases and the J segment 3 bases; nucleotides outside the gene matches: 12. The length of the CDR3 is 16 residues. Germline values: CDR1 SGHRS, CDR2 YFSETQ. CDR3 in DNA: TGCGCCAGCAGGCGCGCCGGGACAGGGACGAACTACGAGCAGTACTTC. The encoded protein is CASRRAGTGTNYEQYF.

The chain employs TRBV5-4 and TRBJ2-1, with TRBD2 as a possible D gene (5 bases). This CDR3 has 15 residues. Looked up from germline, CDR1 is SGHNT and CDR2 is YYREEE (reference sequence). Between the trimmed V and J ends, which lost 6 bases and 7 bases, there was a span of 20 bases. CDR3 bases: TGTGCCAGCAACCCATCCGGACGGGGTGGGAATGAGCAGTTCTTC. This gives the protein CASNPSGRGGNEQFF.